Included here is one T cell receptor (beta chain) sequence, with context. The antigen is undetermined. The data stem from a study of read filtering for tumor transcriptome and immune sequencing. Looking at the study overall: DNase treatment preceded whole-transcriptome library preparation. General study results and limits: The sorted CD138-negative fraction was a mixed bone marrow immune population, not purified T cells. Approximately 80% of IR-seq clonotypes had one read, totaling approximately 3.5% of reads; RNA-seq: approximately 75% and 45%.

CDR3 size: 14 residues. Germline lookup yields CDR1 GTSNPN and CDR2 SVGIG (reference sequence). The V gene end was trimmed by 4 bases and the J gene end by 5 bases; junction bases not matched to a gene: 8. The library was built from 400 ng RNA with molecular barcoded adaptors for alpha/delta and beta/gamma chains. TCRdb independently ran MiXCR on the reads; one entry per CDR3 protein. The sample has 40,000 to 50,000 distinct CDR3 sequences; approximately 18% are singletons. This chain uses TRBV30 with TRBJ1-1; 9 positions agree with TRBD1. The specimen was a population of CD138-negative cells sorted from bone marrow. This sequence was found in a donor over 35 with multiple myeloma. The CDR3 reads CAWTPGQGKTEAFF. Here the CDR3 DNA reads TGTGCCTGGACCCCCGGACAGGGGAAGACTGAAGCTTTCTTT.